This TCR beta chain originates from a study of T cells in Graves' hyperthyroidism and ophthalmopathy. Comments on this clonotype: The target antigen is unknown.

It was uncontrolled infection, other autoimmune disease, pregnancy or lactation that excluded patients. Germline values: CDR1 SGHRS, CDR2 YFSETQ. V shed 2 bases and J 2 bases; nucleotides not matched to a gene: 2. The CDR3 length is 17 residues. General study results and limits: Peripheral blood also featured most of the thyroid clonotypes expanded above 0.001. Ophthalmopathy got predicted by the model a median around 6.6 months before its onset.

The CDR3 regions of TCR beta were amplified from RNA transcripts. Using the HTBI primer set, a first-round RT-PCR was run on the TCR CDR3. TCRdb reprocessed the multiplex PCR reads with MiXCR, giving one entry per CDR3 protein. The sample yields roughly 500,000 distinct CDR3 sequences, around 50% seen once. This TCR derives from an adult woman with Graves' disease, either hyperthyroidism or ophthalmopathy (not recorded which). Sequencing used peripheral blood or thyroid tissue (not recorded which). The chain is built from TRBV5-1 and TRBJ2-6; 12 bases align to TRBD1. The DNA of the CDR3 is TGCGCCAGCAGCTTCGGGACAGGGGGCGCTGGGGCCAACGTCCTGACTTTC. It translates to CASSFGTGGAGANVLTF. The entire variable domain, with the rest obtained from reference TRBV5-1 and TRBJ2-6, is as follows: KAGVTQTPRYLIKTRGQQVTLSCSPISGHRSVSWYQQTPGQGLQFLFEYFSETQRNKGNFPGRFSGRQFSNSRSEMNVSTLELGDSALYLCASSFGTGGAGANVLTFGAGSRLTVL.